The source of this TCR beta chain is a study of T cell responses to AZD1222 COVID-19 vaccine. Germline-derived CDR1 and CDR2 are MDHEN and SYDVKM. The CDR3 covers 12 residues. The ends were cut back, 6 bases at V and 3 bases at J, with 8 bases in the middle. Profiling relied on immunoSEQ multiplex PCR, and the TCRdb table lists in-frame clones only, not all of them. The data show 100,000 to 150,000 clones, about 89% seen once. Study observations and caveats: At baseline, seropositivity was found in only a handful of AZD1222 recipients. In a largely white British group with more females than males, clonal diversity was possibly underestimated. Compared with day 0, the breadth and depth of the Spike-specific TCR repertoire rose significantly after two doses of AZD1222.

To note about this clone: Its antigen is undetermined. The same CDR3 is also encoded by other DNA sequences in this sample.

The sequence was collected from an adult in good health. The chain has TRBV28 and TRBJ1-1; D gene uncertain. Source: peripheral blood, taken on day 0 of MenACWY control vaccination. In DNA, the CDR3 is TGTGCCAGCAGCTTTGGGTACACTGAAGCTTTCTTT. Translation: CASSFGYTEAFF.